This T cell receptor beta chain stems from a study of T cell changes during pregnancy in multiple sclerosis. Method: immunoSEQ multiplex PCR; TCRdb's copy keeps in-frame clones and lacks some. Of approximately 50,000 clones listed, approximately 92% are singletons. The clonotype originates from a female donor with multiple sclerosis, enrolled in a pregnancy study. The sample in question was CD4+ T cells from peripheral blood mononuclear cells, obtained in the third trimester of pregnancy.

Here the CDR3 DNA reads TGTGCCAGCAGCTTAGGTGAGAAGAACACTGAAGCTTTCTTT. It encodes CASSLGEKNTEAFF. The chain is built from TRBV11-2 and TRBJ1-1; D gene unclear. Trimming shortened V by 1 base and J by 1 base, and 7 bases separated the two germline ends. Germline loops: CDR1 SGHAT, CDR2 FQNNGV. The CDR3 is made up of 14 amino acids.